This is a list of T cell receptor beta chains from one sample in a study of shared clonotypes between healthy human individuals. Data came from immunoSEQ multiplex PCR; TCRdb stores just in-frame clones and leaves some out. This sample has over a million clones, with around 97% found just once. Sequenced: naive CD4+ T cells sorted from blood. Receptors were obtained from a man aged 25-40 years in good health. CDR3s include the opening cysteine and the closing phenylalanine or tryptophan. Clone size appears in some rows only: once, few, many, or a class for an expanded clone.

V	J	length	size	CDR3
TRBV5-1	TRBJ2-7	12	-	CASSLSGPERYF
TRBV19	TRBJ2-2	14	-	CASNNKRAGGELFF
TRBV5-8	TRBJ2-7	15	-	CASSPGTGVSYEQYF
TRBV7-9	TRBJ2-7	15	-	CASTGLVSGSYEQYF
TRBV7-8	TRBJ2-7	14	-	CASSLGPAAYEQYF
TRBV28	TRBJ2-6	15	-	CASSTGGSGANVLTF
TRBV9	TRBJ2-1	16	-	CASSVGWTASYNEQFF
TRBV29-1	TRBJ2-5	16	-	CSVEEGGSWSGETQYF
TRBV5-1	TRBJ1-2	17	-	CASSPGTGGFFDYGYTF
TRBV5-1	TRBJ2-1	15	-	CASWGGISSYNEQFF
TRBV6-5	TRBJ2-2	12	-	CASSPLGGELFF
TRBV6-8	TRBJ2-1	14	once	CASSTPVGVNEQFF
TRBV10-3	TRBJ1-1	13	-	CAISDLGATEAFF
TRBV7-7	TRBJ2-7	15	few	CASSLGVGSSYEQYF
TRBV7-9	TRBJ1-3	16	-	CASSPGLSSSGNTIYF
TRBV5-4	TRBJ2-7	17	-	CASSYLLGQGSFNEQYF
TRBV28	TRBJ2-7	12	-	CASSSSWAEQYF
TRBV5-5	TRBJ2-5	14	-	CASSQPGLQETQYF
TRBV6-1	TRBJ1-2	12	few	CASSEGGGLGPF
TRBV27	TRBJ1-2	14	once	CASSRYTGAAGYTF
TRBV5-1	TRBJ2-5	15	-	CASSYSGTTAETQYF
TRBV28	TRBJ2-2	14	-	CATGDRGRTGELFF
TRBV5-1	TRBJ2-3	14	once	CASSTTGATDTQYF
TRBV5-8	TRBJ1-5	14	-	CASSYQGAYQPQHF
TRBV10-1	TRBJ2-5	14	-	CASSRSSAEETQYF
TRBV29-1	TRBJ1-1	9	-	CSGGSEAFF
TRBV7-3	TRBJ2-7	14	-	CASSPRGPPYEQYF
TRBV7-9	TRBJ2-7	15	-	CASWVGPSGKPLEYF
TRBV7-9	TRBJ2-1	14	-	CASSLRSTYNEQFF
TRBV19	TRBJ1-5	13	-	CASTTGNYQPQHF
TRBV14	TRBJ2-1	14	once	CASSQTMGAAQQFF
TRBV19	TRBJ1-2	15	once	CASSILDRTTYGYTF
TRBV18	TRBJ1-2	17	-	CASSPLVTRDKNYGYTF
TRBV7-9	TRBJ2-7	18	-	CASSLNTRRQSFSYEQYF
TRBV9	TRBJ2-1	14	-	CASSEGGLYNEQFF